Below, 29 T cell receptor beta chains from the same sample are listed, as sequenced in a study of blood T cell repertoires in COVID-19. Only in-frame clones appear in the TCRdb table, and some are missing; sequencing was by immunoSEQ multiplex PCR. The sample holds some 180,000 clones, roughly 76% seen once. The sample was peripheral blood. These TCRs come from a woman aged 45 to 65 with active or convalescent COVID-19.

This chain joins TRBV12-5 and TRBJ1-1; TRBD1 aligns across 10 bases. Per the germline V gene, CDR1 is LGHNT and CDR2 is FRNRAP. Trimming at V came to 1 base and at J to 1 base, leaving 0 bases not matched to a gene. The CDR3 totals 15 residues. This chain's CDR3 is CASGLGTGGNTEAFF. The CDR3 region has the DNA TGTGCTAGTGGTTTGGGGACAGGGGGGAACACTGAAGCTTTCTTT.

This clone was detected many times. CDR3 protein: CASSQWTSTDTQYF. Written as DNA, the CDR3 is TGTGCCAGCAGCCAGTGGACTAGCACAGATACGCAGTATTTT. The chain employs TRBV11-2 and TRBJ2-3; weak D call: TRBD2 (5 bases). The CDR3 totals 14 residues. V was clipped by 5 bases and J by 0 bases, with 9 bases between them. The germline gives CDR1 SGHAT, CDR2 FQNNGV.

The chain has TRBV5-1 and TRBJ2-7; perhaps TRBD1 as D (6 bases). The CDR3 has 15 residues. Per germline, CDR1 SGHRS and CDR2 YFSETQ. Trimming took off 2 bases at V and 2 bases at J, with 14 bases between the two ends. CDR3 nucleotides: TGCGCCAGCAGCTTAAGGCCGGACAGAGCCTACGAGCAGTACTTC. It is translated as CASSLRPDRAYEQYF. The entire variable domain, with the rest obtained from reference TRBV5-1 and TRBJ2-7, is as follows: KAGVTQTPRYLIKTRGQQVTLSCSPISGHRSVSWYQQTPGQGLQFLFEYFSETQRNKGNFPGRFSGRQFSNSRSEMNVSTLELGDSALYLCASSLRPDRAYEQYFGPGTRLTVT.

This chain links TRBV7-9 with TRBJ1-6; 7 positions match TRBD1. The CDR3 consists of 14 residues. Germline CDR1 SEHNR, CDR2 FQNEAQ (reference sequence). J lost 7 bases, V lost 4 bases, and 4 bases had no gene match. Here the CDR3 reads CASSWSGGNSPLHF. The CDR3 region has the DNA TGTGCCAGCAGCTGGTCAGGGGGAAATTCACCCCTCCACTTT.

This clone has more than one count but fewer than ten. The CDR3 loop is CASTGLAGATGELFF. CDR3 bases: TGTGCCAGTACGGGACTAGCGGGAGCCACCGGGGAGCTGTTTTTT. The chain uses TRBV19 and TRBJ2-2, with 14 bases aligning to TRBD2. CDR3 length: 15 amino acids. The germline V gene encodes CDR1 LNHDA and CDR2 SQIVND (reference sequence). The junction had 2 bases not matched to a gene; V was cut back by 7 bases and J by 4 bases. The whole variable domain, remainder taken from reference TRBV19 and TRBJ2-2, is DGGITQSPKYLFRKEGQNVTLSCEQNLNHDAMYWYRQDPGQGLRLIYYSQIVNDFQKGDIAEGYSVSREKKESFPLTVTSAQKNPTAFYLCASTGLAGATGELFFGEGSRLTVL.

This clone has only a few counts. The rearrangement links TRBV2 to TRBJ1-1; D is unresolved. The CDR3 is 14 residues long. The germline V and J ends were trimmed by 6 bases and 1 base, with 12 bases remaining between them. Germline loops: CDR1 SNHLY, CDR2 FYNNEI. The CDR3 spells CASREDATNTEAFF. The CDR3 nucleotides read TGTGCCAGCAGAGAGGATGCTACGAACACTGAAGCTTTCTTT. The full variable domain, rest sourced from reference TRBV2 and TRBJ1-1, is EPEVTQTPSHQVTQMGQEVILRCVPISNHLYFYWYRQILGQKVEFLVSFYNNEISEKSEIFDDQFSVERPDGSNFTLKIRSTKLEDSAMYFCASREDATNTEAFFGQGTRLTVV.

The chain links TRBV18 to TRBJ2-1, with 9 bases lining up with TRBD2. Trimming cost V 3 bases and J 7 bases; bases outside gene matches: 7. CDR3 size: 15 residues. CDR1 KGHSH and CDR2 LQKENI come from the germline V gene. The CDR3 bases are TGTGCCAGCTCACCGGGGCTAGCGGGAATGAATGAGCAGTTCTTC. It encodes CASSPGLAGMNEQFF.

The chain links TRBV2 to TRBJ2-5; 9 bases match TRBD1. V shed 6 bases and J 5 bases; nucleotides not matched to a gene: 10. CDR1 is SNHLY and CDR2 is FYNNEI in the germline V gene. This CDR3 comprises 15 residues. Here the CDR3 DNA reads TGTGCCAGCAGCGCCGGGACAGGGTCGAGGGAGACCCAGTACTTC. As protein: CASSAGTGSRETQYF.

The rearrangement joins TRBV5-1 to TRBJ1-1; the D gene is possibly TRBD1 (6 bases). The germline V gene encodes CDR1 SGHRS and CDR2 YFSETQ. This CDR3 has 15 residues. V gave up 4 bases and J gave up 8 bases, with 21 bases separating them. CDR3 amino acids: CASSNPRGGEDEAFF. As DNA, the CDR3 is TGCGCCAGCAGCAACCCGAGGGGGGGCGAAGACGAAGCTTTCTTT.

CDR3 sequence (DNA): TGTGCCAGTAGTCAGGTCTACCGGGAGACCCAGTACTTC. It encodes CASSQVYRETQYF. This chain connects TRBV19 to TRBJ2-5; D gene uncertain. Germline CDR1 reads LNHDA; CDR2 reads SQIVND (reference sequence). The CDR3 loop spans 13 amino acids. V lost 5 bases, J lost 5 bases, and 12 bases lay in between.

V gene TRBV2 combines with J gene TRBJ2-5, with 8 nucleotides matching TRBD2. CDR1 SNHLY and CDR2 FYNNEI come from the germline V gene. V trimming: 5 bases; J trimming: 1 base; junction bases outside the gene matches: 9. This CDR3 is built from 16 residues. CDR3 loop: CASSSPSGGIQETQYF. The CDR3 region has the DNA TGTGCCAGCAGTTCCCCTTCGGGGGGGATCCAAGAGACCCAGTACTTC.

This clone occurred many times. The V call is TRBV6-2 or TRBV6-3, the J call TRBJ1-6; 10 nucleotides align to TRBD1. The CDR3 extends over 14 amino acids. The ends lost 2 bases at V and 10 bases at J; junction bases unmatched: 2. The V gene's germline CDR1 is MNHEY and CDR2 SVGEGT. CDR3 loop: CASSYGTGASPLHF. The CDR3 DNA reads as TGTGCCAGCAGTTACGGGACAGGGGCCTCACCCCTCCACTTT.

The chain carries TRBV7-3 and TRBJ2-1; 7 bases align to TRBD2. The CDR3 totals 13 residues. Trimming took 5 bases from V and 10 from J; bases not matched to a gene: 8. Germline loops: CDR1 SGHTA, CDR2 FQGTGA. The CDR3 protein is CASSLMGGQEQFF. Written as DNA, the CDR3 is TGTGCCAGCAGCCTCATGGGAGGGCAGGAGCAGTTCTTC. The full variable domain, with the rest looked up from reference TRBV7-3 and TRBJ2-1, is GAGVSQTPSNKVTEKGKYVELRCDPISGHTALYWYRQSLGQGPEFLIYFQGTGAADDSGLPNDRFFAVRPEGSVSTLKIQRTERGDSAVYLCASSLMGGQEQFFGPGTRLTVL.

The chain carries TRBV7-2 and TRBJ2-5; 11 bases map to TRBD2. CDR1 is SGHTA and CDR2 is FQGNSA in the germline V gene. Trimming took 5 bases from V and 7 from J; bases not matched to a gene: 9. CDR3 size: 15 residues. In nucleotides, the CDR3 is TGTGCCAGCAGCCATAGCGGGGGGGCGTTCGGGACCCAGTACTTC. Translating it yields CASSHSGGAFGTQYF.

This chain joins TRBV6-4 and TRBJ1-1; D perhaps matches TRBD1 (5 bases). V was pared by 6 bases and J by 1 base, with 12 bases between. CDR1 is MRHNA and CDR2 is SNTAGT in the germline V gene. There are 14 residues in the CDR3. CDR3 in amino acids: CASRRDRQNTEAFF. The CDR3 bases are TGTGCCAGCAGGAGAGACAGACAGAACACTGAAGCTTTCTTT.

J is TRBJ2-1 and V is TRBV9; 9 nucleotides agree with TRBD2. V lost 0 bases to trimming and J lost 8 bases; unmatched junction nucleotides: 6. Germline CDR1 SGDLS, CDR2 YYNGEE. CDR3 length: 15 amino acids. CDR3 coding DNA: TGTGCCAGCAGCGTAGGTGCGGGAGGGCCCGATGAGCAGTTCTTC. Amino acids: CASSVGAGGPDEQFF. Looking up the rest from reference TRBV9 and TRBJ2-1 gives the full variable domain: DSGVTQTPKHLITATGQRVTLRCSPRSGDLSVYWYQQSLDQGLQFLIQYYNGEERAKGNILERFSAQQFPDLHSELNLSSLELGDSALYFCASSVGAGGPDEQFFGPGTRLTVL.

This clone is a singleton in its sample. The chain carries TRBV6-6 and TRBJ1-2; D is unresolved. The V gene lost 0 bases and the J gene lost 1 base, with 9 bases spanning the gap. Germline values: CDR1 MNHNY, CDR2 SVGAGI (reference sequence). The CDR3 is 15 amino acids. CDR3 nucleotides: TGTGCCAGCAGTTACTCGGAGGGATTTAACTATGGCTACACCTTC. The encoded protein is CASSYSEGFNYGYTF.

V usage is TRBV27 and J usage is TRBJ2-7, with TRBD1 matching over 7 bases. Germline V gene sequence: CDR1 MNHEY, CDR2 SMNVEV (reference sequence). This CDR3 comprises 12 residues. V lost 6 bases to trimming and J lost 7 bases; unmatched junction nucleotides: 6. The CDR3 region is CASSNWDREQYF. Here the CDR3 DNA reads TGTGCCAGCAGCAATTGGGACAGAGAGCAGTACTTC.

This clone occurred once. V and J are TRBV6-4 and TRBJ1-1; D is unclear. The CDR3 has 13 amino acids. V was shortened by 10 bases and J by 1 base, with 13 bases between the two germline ends. Germline CDR1 reads MRHNA; CDR2 reads SNTAGT. The CDR3 here is CATSSEPNTEAFF. The DNA for the CDR3 is TGTGCCACTTCGTCTGAGCCGAACACTGAAGCTTTCTTT.

This chain connects TRBV4-2 to TRBJ1-2, with 10 nucleotides matching TRBD1. With 0 bases clipped from V and 5 bases from J, the junction kept 9 bases outside the gene matches. CDR3 length: 17 amino acids. Germline-derived CDR1 and CDR2 are LGHNA and YNFKEQ. CDR3 coding DNA: TGTGCCAGCAGCCAAGATCCGGGCGGGACAGGGGTGTATGGCTACACCTTC. Translating gives CASSQDPGGTGVYGYTF.

V is TRBV5-1 and J is TRBJ2-1; 7 bases align to TRBD1. The CDR3 is 15 residues long. V gave up 4 bases and J gave up 4 bases; unmatched junction bases: 8. From germline, CDR1 is SGHRS and CDR2 YFSETQ. The CDR3 nucleotides are TGCGCCAGCAGCCGGAGGACAGGAGATTACAATGAGCAGTTCTTC. Translation gives CASSRRTGDYNEQFF.

The rearrangement links TRBV29-1 to TRBJ2-7; a weak D match, TRBD2 (5 bases). The CDR3 runs 13 residues. Trimming removed 6 bases at V and 3 bases at J, with 15 bases between. The germline CDR1 and CDR2 sequences are SQVTM and ANQGSEA. The CDR3 here is CSVPGRGIYEQYF. In nucleotides, the CDR3 is TGCAGCGTGCCTGGACGGGGAATCTACGAGCAGTACTTC.

This clone was recorded once. V and J are TRBV3-1 (or the pseudogene TRBV3-2) and TRBJ1-1; D is perhaps TRBD1 (5 bases). The germline V gene encodes CDR1 LGHDT and CDR2 YNNKEL (reference sequence). The CDR3 sequence is 16 residues long. V gave up 0 bases and J gave up 1 base, with 12 bases separating them. The CDR3 sequence: CASSQEPGAGNTEAFF. CDR3 sequence (DNA): TGTGCCAGCAGCCAAGAGCCTGGGGCCGGGAACACTGAAGCTTTCTTT.

V is TRBV7-2 and J is TRBJ2-5, with 10 bases that match TRBD2. V gave up 5 bases and J gave up 0 bases; unmatched junction bases: 15. This CDR3 region has 19 residues. Germline V gene lookup returns CDR1 SGHTA and CDR2 FQGNSA. The CDR3, as DNA: TGTGCCAGCAGCACTCCCCTAGCGGGGGACCAACCTTACCAAGAGACCCAGTACTTC. Amino acids: CASSTPLAGDQPYQETQYF.

A single count supports this clone. The chain is built from TRBV7-9 and TRBJ2-7; 9 nucleotides align to TRBD2. This CDR3 region has 15 residues. V lost 5 bases and J lost 4; bases outside the gene matches: 9. Germline lookup yields CDR1 SEHNR and CDR2 FQNEAQ (reference sequence). The CDR3 DNA sequence: TGTGCCAGCAGCCCACCACTAAGCGGGAGGTACGAGCAGTACTTC. It is translated as CASSPPLSGRYEQYF.

This chain uses TRBV4-3 with TRBJ2-2, with 14 positions matching TRBD2. CDR1 and CDR2 (germline): LGHNA, YSLEER. This CDR3 is 16 amino acids long. With V trimmed by 3 bases and J by 10 bases, 7 bases remained unmatched. In DNA form, the CDR3 reads TGCGCCAGCAGCCACGACCGGGGACTAGCGGGAGAGGAGCTGTTTTTT. Protein: CASSHDRGLAGEELFF.

The chain uses TRBV27 and TRBJ1-2; D remains ambiguous. The CDR3 is 12 residues long. Trimming took 4 bases from V and 6 from J, leaving 9 bases between them. CDR1 MNHEY and CDR2 SMNVEV come from the germline V gene (reference sequence). For the CDR3, the DNA is TGTGCCAGCAGTTCCCTAGGAGATGGCTACACCTTC. It yields the protein CASSSLGDGYTF.

The CDR3 loop is CASGTGDPTPQHF. CDR3 nucleotides: TGTGCCAGCGGGACAGGGGACCCAACGCCCCAGCATTTT. This chain links TRBV19 with TRBJ1-5, with 10 nucleotides matching TRBD1. Germline V CDR1 and CDR2: LNHDA, SQIVND (reference sequence). The J segment lost 9 bases and the V segment lost 9 bases, leaving 8 bases of the junction unmatched. The CDR3 covers 13 residues.

The genes are TRBV9 and TRBJ2-1, with 7 bases lining up with TRBD2. The CDR3 contains 15 residues. Trimming at V came to 0 bases and at J to 2 bases, leaving 2 bases not matched to a gene. Germline CDR1 SGDLS, CDR2 YYNGEE. The CDR3: CASSVDGRTYNEQFF. For the CDR3, the DNA is TGTGCCAGCAGCGTAGACGGGAGGACCTACAATGAGCAGTTCTTC.